These 22 T cell receptor beta chains originate from one sample sequenced in a study of T cells in Graves' hyperthyroidism and ophthalmopathy. TCR beta CDR3 regions were amplified from RNA. HTBI primers were the set used in a first-round RT-PCR of the TCR CDR3. MiXCR was run by TCRdb on the multiplex PCR reads, yielding one entry per CDR3 protein. Of roughly 420,000 distinct CDR3 sequences in the sample, about 15% were seen once. Sequencing was performed on blood. Receptors were obtained from a woman younger than 30 with Graves' hyperthyroidism.

This clonotype has more than one count but fewer than ten. The rearrangement uses TRBV3-1 and TRBJ2-5; the D is unclear. Germline V gene lookup returns CDR1 LGHDT and CDR2 YNNKEL (reference sequence). Trimming left V 0 bases short and J 11 bases short, with 10 bases between. This CDR3 spans 12 amino acids. The CDR3, as DNA: TGTGCCAGCAGCCAAGATCGAAAATTTCAGTACTTC. It encodes CASSQDRKFQYF.

The V call is TRBV6-1, the J call TRBJ2-1; D is possibly TRBD2 (6 bases). Trimming took off 5 bases at V and 5 bases at J, with 19 bases between the two ends. The germline CDR1 and CDR2 sequences are MNHNS and SASEGT. CDR3 size: 16 residues. The CDR3 nucleotides read TGTGCCAGCAGTATCGCGGGAATTTCATACAACAATGAGCAGTTCTTC. This gives the protein CASSIAGISYNNEQFF.

This clonotype has more than one count but fewer than ten. The gene calls are TRBV20-1 and TRBJ1-5; tentatively, D is TRBD1 (5 bases). The V end was cut by 6 bases, the J end by 1 base, with 10 bases between. The germline V gene encodes CDR1 DFQATT and CDR2 SNEGSKA (reference sequence). This CDR3 comprises 13 residues. This CDR3 reads CSAGTLSNQPQHF. The CDR3 DNA follows: TGCAGTGCCGGGACCCTGAGCAATCAGCCCCAGCATTTT.

This clonotype was found many times. The CDR3 DNA reads as TGCAGTGCTAGCTACCTCCCCGGCCCCCCCTACGAGCAGTACTTC. Amino acid sequence: CSASYLPGPPYEQYF. The chain carries TRBV20-1 and TRBJ2-7; no definite D call. This CDR3 contains 15 residues. V gave up 3 bases and J gave up 2 bases, with 17 bases separating them. Germline V CDR1 and CDR2: DFQATT, SNEGSKA (reference sequence).

A few counts support this clonotype. The rearrangement uses TRBV20-1 and TRBJ2-5, with D unresolved. Trimming shortened V by 3 bases and J by 2 bases, and 10 bases separated the two germline ends. The CDR3 totals 13 residues. Germline values: CDR1 DFQATT, CDR2 SNEGSKA (reference sequence). CDR3 nucleotide sequence: TGCAGTGCTAGGGATACGAATCAAGAGACCCAGTACTTC. Encoded protein: CSARDTNQETQYF.

J is TRBJ2-7 and V is TRBV6-6; no clear D. This CDR3 has 13 amino acids. The V gene's germline CDR1 is MNHNY and CDR2 SVGAGI (reference sequence). V gave up 2 bases and J gave up 5 bases, with 10 bases separating them. The CDR3 here is CASSYTEGNEQYF. DNA of the CDR3: TGTGCCAGCAGTTACACGGAAGGGAACGAGCAGTACTTC.

A few counts support this clonotype. The gene calls are TRBV9 and TRBJ2-3; 7 bases fit TRBD1. The V gene end was trimmed by 4 bases and the J gene end by 9 bases; junction bases not matched to a gene: 8. CDR3 length: 13 residues. Germline CDR1 and CDR2: SGDLS and YYNGEE. DNA for the CDR3: TGTGCCAGCAGCTGGACCCCGGGACAGACGCAGTATTTT. This translates into CASSWTPGQTQYF.

This clonotype occurred many times. The V and J genes are TRBV20-1 and TRBJ2-3, with 10 nucleotides matching TRBD2. The CDR3 consists of 15 residues. With 5 bases clipped from V and 8 bases from J, the junction kept 13 bases outside the gene matches. In germline, CDR1 is DFQATT, CDR2 SNEGSKA (reference sequence). The CDR3 loop reads CSASHSSGRRGTQYF. The CDR3 DNA sequence: TGCAGTGCTTCTCACTCTAGCGGGAGACGGGGTACGCAGTATTTT.

The table lists this clonotype with a count of one. This could be a read error, since a much larger clone is one nucleotide away. V is TRBV29-1 and J is TRBJ2-1; D may be TRBD1 (6 bases). The J call could be wrong; TRBJ2-7 is a better fit for the DNA end. This CDR3 has 14 residues. Germline values: CDR1 SQVTM, CDR2 ANQGSEA. The CDR3 reads CSVTGRSSYNEQYF. The CDR3 DNA is TGCAGCGTTACAGGGCGGAGCTCCTACAATGAGCAGTACTTC.

This clonotype showed up just a few times. The V call is TRBV6-2 or TRBV6-3, the J call TRBJ2-1; D is perhaps TRBD1 (6 bases). CDR1 and CDR2 (germline): MNHEY, SVGEGT. The CDR3 has 17 amino acids. V gave up 6 bases and J gave up 0 bases, with 18 bases separating them. CDR3 region: CASSAAKQGTSYNEQFF. In DNA form, the CDR3 reads TGTGCCAGCAGCGCCGCGAAACAGGGTACCTCCTACAATGAGCAGTTCTTC.

This clonotype was counted ten times or more. One end of the junction fails to match germline, which may point to a read error. This rearrangement joins TRBV5-1 to TRBJ2-3; possible D gene TRBD1, 5 bases. CDR3 length equals 12 residues. Germline V CDR1 and CDR2: SGHRS, YFSETQ. This CDR3 is CASSLGADTQYF. CDR3 DNA: TGTGCCAGCAGCTTAGGGGCAGATACGCAGTATTTT. The complete variable domain, with remaining parts taken from reference TRBV5-1 and TRBJ2-3, reads KAGVTQTPRYLIKTRGQQVTLSCSPISGHRSVSWYQQTPGQGLQFLFEYFSETQRNKGNFPGRFSGRQFSNSRSEMNVSTLELGDSALYLCASSLGADTQYFGPGTRLTVL.

In DNA, the CDR3 is TGTGCCAGCAGTAAGGGGCTAGCCGGAGTATACAATGAGCAGTTCTTC. Amino acid sequence: CASSKGLAGVYNEQFF. The chain uses TRBV3-1 and TRBJ2-1; D possibly uses TRBD1 or TRBD2 (5 bases each). CDR3 length: 16 amino acids. Trimming stripped 6 bases from V and 4 bases from J, with 19 bases between. Per germline, CDR1 LGHDT and CDR2 YNNKEL (reference sequence).

This clonotype was recorded at least ten times. This chain joins TRBV6-1 and TRBJ1-1; 7 positions agree with TRBD1. After removal of 3 bases from V and 4 bases from J, the junction contained 2 bases not matched to a gene. The CDR3 totals 13 residues. The germline V gene encodes CDR1 MNHNS and CDR2 SASEGT. CDR3 region: CASSDQGGTEAFF. The CDR3 DNA reads TGTGCCAGCAGTGATCAGGGGGGCACTGAAGCTTTCTTT.

At least ten counts were recorded for this clonotype. The chain uses TRBV4-1 and TRBJ2-2, with TRBD1 as a possible D gene (5 bases). This CDR3 contains 14 residues. V was cut by 1 base and J by 5 bases, with 8 bases left in between. Germline V gene sequence: CDR1 MGHRA, CDR2 YSYEKL. DNA for the CDR3: TGCGCCAGCAGCCAAGGGACAAGAACCGGGGAGCTGTTTTTT. Encoded protein: CASSQGTRTGELFF.

Ten or more counts support this clonotype. V gene TRBV5-1 combines with J gene TRBJ2-7; 7 nucleotides line up with TRBD1. In germline, CDR1 is SGHRS, CDR2 YFSETQ. The length of the CDR3 is 14 residues. After removal of 4 bases from V and 5 bases from J, the junction contained 9 bases not matched to a gene. CDR3 residues: CASSPPGQLDEQYF. The CDR3 nucleotides are TGCGCCAGCAGCCCGCCGGGACAGCTCGACGAGCAGTACTTC.

At least ten counts were recorded for this clonotype. This chain links TRBV20-1 with TRBJ2-1, with D possibly being TRBD1 (5 bases). Trimming shortened V by 1 base and J by 8 bases, and 15 bases separated the two germline ends. The germline gives CDR1 DFQATT, CDR2 SNEGSKA (reference sequence). The CDR3 has 14 amino acids. The CDR3 sequence is CSARAPREGDEQFF. The CDR3 nucleotides read TGCAGTGCTAGAGCCCCCAGGGAAGGGGATGAGCAGTTCTTC.

This clonotype was picked up many times. The chain links TRBV7-8 to TRBJ1-1; a weak D match, TRBD1 (6 bases). The CDR3 contains 17 residues. V lost 1 base to trimming and J lost 3 bases, with 18 bases between them. Germline CDR1 is SGHVS and CDR2 is FQNEAQ. The CDR3 DNA reads as TGTGCCAGCAGCTTAGATGGGACAAGGAGGATGGACACTGAAGCTTTCTTT. Its protein product is CASSLDGTRRMDTEAFF.

This clonotype was observed at least ten times. The chain combines TRBV5-1 with TRBJ2-7, with TRBD2 identical over 12 bases. CDR1 is SGHRS and CDR2 is YFSETQ in the germline V gene. CDR3 size: 16 residues. The trim removed 0 bases at V and 4 bases at J, leaving 5 bases unmatched. CDR3: CASSLGASGRAYEQYF. In DNA form, the CDR3 reads TGCGCCAGCAGCTTGGGGGCTAGCGGGAGGGCTTACGAGCAGTACTTC.

The chain employs TRBV20-1 and TRBJ2-7; TRBD1 matches 7 bases. The CDR3 runs 14 residues. CDR1 is DFQATT, CDR2 SNEGSKA, per germline (reference sequence). Unmatched junction bases numbered 7, after V lost 5 bases and J lost 0 bases. The chain's CDR3 is CSALGGQASYEQYF. The CDR3 DNA reads as TGCAGTGCTTTAGGCGGACAGGCCTCCTACGAGCAGTACTTC.

This clonotype was seen ten or more times. The chain has TRBV5-1 and TRBJ2-5; a possible D gene is TRBD1 (6 bases). Trimming shortened V by 4 bases and J by 2 bases, and 12 bases separated the two germline ends. Germline assignment: CDR1 SGHRS and CDR2 YFSETQ. The CDR3 runs 14 residues. CDR3 protein: CASSTWTVQETQYF. The CDR3, as DNA: TGCGCCAGCAGCACATGGACAGTTCAAGAGACCCAGTACTTC.

This clonotype has a count of ten or more. The chain is built from TRBV11-2 and TRBJ2-1; D gene uncertain. The CDR3 contains 14 residues. Per germline, CDR1 SGHAT and CDR2 FQNNGV. Trimming removed 4 bases from V and 3 bases from J, with 10 bases in between. This chain's CDR3 is CASSSLQSYNEQFF. CDR3 DNA: TGTGCCAGCAGCTCCCTCCAGAGCTACAATGAGCAGTTCTTC.

The chain's CDR3 is CASSLGPPGQGNSNQPQHF. CDR3 coding DNA: TGTGCCAGCAGCTTAGGCCCACCGGGACAGGGAAACAGCAATCAGCCCCAGCATTTT. The J gene is TRBJ1-5, the V gene TRBV7-6, with TRBD1 matching 9 bases. The CDR3 length is 19 residues. In germline, CDR1 is SGHVS, CDR2 FNYEAQ. V lost 1 base and J lost 1; bases outside the gene matches: 11.